What follows are 28 T cell receptor beta chains derived from one specimen sequenced in a study of blood T cell repertoires in COVID-19. Generated by immunoSEQ multiplex PCR, the TCRdb table keeps only in-frame clones and is missing some. The sample yields around 300,000 clones, about 85% seen once. The source material was peripheral blood. These receptors all come from a human donor in a cohort sampled during active COVID-19.

The chain couples TRBV7-2 to TRBJ2-6; D gene unclear. V dropped 1 base and J dropped 0 bases, with 13 bases sitting between them. The CDR3 length is 18 residues. The germline gives CDR1 SGHTA, CDR2 FQGNSA. The chain's CDR3 is CASSLGGPYTSGANVLTF. CDR3 sequence (DNA): TGTGCCAGCAGCTTAGGAGGCCCTTATACCTCTGGGGCCAACGTCCTGACTTTC.

V and J are TRBV15 and TRBJ2-1; D may be TRBD2 (6 bases). Trimming stripped 6 bases from V and 6 bases from J, with 15 bases between. Germline lookup yields CDR1 LNHNV and CDR2 YYDKDF (reference sequence). There are 14 residues in the CDR3. CDR3 nucleotides: TGTGCCACCAGTCGGGAGTATGTGGTCAATGAGCAGTTCTTC. Translating it yields CATSREYVVNEQFF. Based on the CDR3 plus reference TRBV15 and TRBJ2-1, the full variable domain is DAMVIQNPRYQVTQFGKPVTLSCSQTLNHNVMYWYQQKSSQAPKLLFHYYDKDFNNEADTPDNFQSRRPNTSFCFLDIRSPGLGDTAMYLCATSREYVVNEQFFGPGTRLTVL.

This chain connects TRBV18 to TRBJ2-7, with 10 bases aligning to TRBD1. This CDR3 has 15 amino acids. The germline V gene has CDR1 KGHSH and CDR2 LQKENI. V lost 1 base and J lost 6; bases outside the gene matches: 6. The CDR3 DNA sequence: TGTGCCAGCTCACCACTAGGACAGGGGGAAACCGAGCAGTACTTC. Its translation: CASSPLGQGETEQYF.

The J gene is TRBJ1-1, the V gene TRBV3-1 (or the pseudogene TRBV3-2); D is undetermined. Trimming removed 3 bases at V and 7 bases at J, with 15 bases between. The V gene's germline CDR1 is LGHDT and CDR2 YNNKEL (reference sequence). This CDR3 is 14 amino acids long. CDR3 sequence reads: CASSQVGRLGEAFF. The CDR3, as DNA: TGTGCCAGCAGCCAGGTGGGGAGGCTAGGTGAAGCTTTCTTT.

V is TRBV29-1 and J is TRBJ2-4, with 9 bases lining up with TRBD1. The V segment lost 6 bases and the J segment 8 bases; nucleotides outside the gene matches: 8. Per germline, CDR1 SQVTM and CDR2 ANQGSEA. There are 13 residues in the CDR3. DNA of the CDR3: TGCAGCGTGGCCGGGACAGGGAGGGACATTCAGTACTTC. Its translation is CSVAGTGRDIQYF.

V is TRBV28 and J is TRBJ2-7, with 8 bases lining up with TRBD2. Germline-derived CDR1 and CDR2 are MDHEN and SYDVKM. The CDR3 spans 14 residues. V shed 2 bases and J 6 bases; nucleotides not matched to a gene: 6. The CDR3 sequence is CASSLTGGQVEQYF. The CDR3 coding sequence is TGTGCCAGCAGTTTAACGGGAGGGCAGGTCGAGCAGTACTTC.

This chain connects TRBV4-1 to TRBJ2-2; tentative D call: TRBD2 (5 bases). V lost 2 bases and J lost 1, with 11 bases in between. CDR1 and CDR2 (germline): MGHRA, YSYEKL. CDR3 length: 16 residues. CDR3 loop: CASSQSFEGNTGELFF. The CDR3 DNA is TGCGCCAGCAGCCAAAGCTTCGAGGGGAACACCGGGGAGCTGTTTTTT.

The rearrangement uses TRBV28 and TRBJ1-2, with D perhaps TRBD1 (6 bases). Germline-derived CDR1 and CDR2 are MDHEN and SYDVKM. There are 14 residues in the CDR3. With 2 bases removed from V and 8 bases from J, the gap between germline ends came to 15 bases. CDR3 DNA: TGTGCCAGCAGTTTAAGTCGGGCAGGGGACGGCTACACCTTC. Translating gives CASSLSRAGDGYTF.

V is TRBV2 and J is TRBJ2-1, with 7 bases matching TRBD1. The CDR3 is made up of 14 amino acids. Germline CDR1 reads SNHLY; CDR2 reads FYNNEI. The V and J ends lost 6 bases and 6 bases, in that order; junction bases with no gene match: 8. The CDR3 protein is CASRTGKVRNEQFF. CDR3 nucleotides: TGTGCCAGCAGGACAGGGAAAGTTCGCAATGAGCAGTTCTTC.

The CDR3, as DNA: TGTGCCAGCAGCCCGACTAGCGGCGAATACAATGAGCAGTTCTTC. Its protein is CASSPTSGEYNEQFF. This chain connects TRBV11-2 to TRBJ2-1; 9 bases fit TRBD2. Germline CDR1 is SGHAT and CDR2 is FQNNGV. There are 15 residues in the CDR3. V dropped 5 bases and J dropped 4; count of bases not matched to a gene: 6. Full variable domain (outside the CDR3, taken from reference TRBV11-2 and TRBJ2-1): EAGVAQSPRYKIIEKRQSVAFWCNPISGHATLYWYQQILGQGPKLLIQFQNNGVVDDSQLPKDRFSAERLKGVDSTLKIQPAKLEDSAVYLCASSPTSGEYNEQFFGPGTRLTVL.

This chain's CDR3 is CASSSTSGRVEQYF. DNA of the CDR3: TGTGCCAGCAGTTCCACTAGCGGGAGGGTCGAGCAGTACTTC. J is TRBJ2-7 and V is TRBV28; 13 bases are a match to TRBD2. Germline V gene lookup returns CDR1 MDHEN and CDR2 SYDVKM. The CDR3 spans 14 residues. V lost 4 bases to trimming and J lost 6 bases; unmatched junction nucleotides: 3. Full variable domain (missing parts from reference TRBV28 and TRBJ2-7): DVKVTQSSRYLVKRTGEKVFLECVQDMDHENMFWYRQDPGLGLRLIYFSYDVKMKEKGDIPEGYSVSREKKERFSLILESASTNQTSMYLCASSSTSGRVEQYFGPGTRLTVT.

V gene TRBV23-1 combines with J gene TRBJ1-3, with D perhaps matching TRBD1 (6 bases). TRBV23-1 is reported as an ORF; its role is uncertain. The CDR3 is 17 amino acids. Trimming stripped 3 bases from V and 0 bases from J, with 15 bases between. CDR3 amino acids: CASSHAGTPSSGNTIYF. CDR3 bases: TGCGCCAGCAGTCATGCCGGGACACCAAGCTCTGGAAACACCATATATTTT.

This chain links TRBV9 with TRBJ2-7; a weak D match, TRBD2 (5 bases). This CDR3 is built from 13 residues. The V end was cut by 2 bases, the J end by 5 bases, with 11 bases between. CDR1 SGDLS and CDR2 YYNGEE come from the germline V gene. CDR3 nucleotides: TGTGCCAGCAGCGTGTGGTCCGGGAACGAGCAGTACTTC. The encoded protein is CASSVWSGNEQYF.

V gene TRBV5-1 combines with J gene TRBJ1-6, with TRBD1 matching over 8 bases. CDR1 SGHRS and CDR2 YFSETQ come from the germline V gene. The CDR3 spans 16 residues. V trimming: 0 bases; J trimming: 10 bases; junction bases outside the gene matches: 9. The CDR3 is CASSLDYRGKISPLHF. In nucleotides, the CDR3 is TGCGCCAGCAGCTTGGATTACAGGGGGAAAATATCACCCCTCCACTTT. Variable domain in full (rest from reference TRBV5-1 and TRBJ1-6): KAGVTQTPRYLIKTRGQQVTLSCSPISGHRSVSWYQQTPGQGLQFLFEYFSETQRNKGNFPGRFSGRQFSNSRSEMNVSTLELGDSALYLCASSLDYRGKISPLHFGNGTRLTVT.

As for this clone: The identical CDR3 is also encoded by other nucleotide sequences in the sample. The chain combines TRBV3-1 (or the pseudogene TRBV3-2) with TRBJ1-6; maybe TRBD1 (6 bases). V lost 0 bases, J lost 7 bases, and 7 bases lay in between. The germline V gene encodes CDR1 LGHDT and CDR2 YNNKEL (reference sequence). This CDR3 spans 14 amino acids. The CDR3 region has the DNA TGTGCCAGCAGCCAAGACAGGGGCAATTCACCCCTCCACTTT. Translation gives CASSQDRGNSPLHF.

The CDR3: CASSPAELAGVVTGELFF. CDR3 in DNA: TGCGCCAGCAGCCCCGCCGAGCTAGCGGGAGTGGTCACCGGGGAGCTGTTTTTT. The chain couples TRBV5-1 to TRBJ2-2, with TRBD2 identical over 10 bases. The V segment lost 4 bases and the J segment 4 bases; nucleotides outside the gene matches: 13. The CDR3 length is 18 residues. CDR1 and CDR2 (germline): SGHRS, YFSETQ.

The chain combines TRBV3-1 (or the pseudogene TRBV3-2) with TRBJ2-4; 7 nucleotides align to TRBD2. Unmatched junction bases numbered 9, after V lost 4 bases and J lost 12 bases. This CDR3 spans 13 amino acids. The germline V gene encodes CDR1 LGHDT and CDR2 YNNKEL (reference sequence). The CDR3 loop reads CASSLREGGTQYF. The CDR3, as DNA: TGTGCCAGCAGCCTAAGGGAGGGAGGTACTCAGTACTTC.

The chain couples TRBV30 to TRBJ1-2; 7 bases map to TRBD1. The length of the CDR3 is 13 residues. Germline CDR1 is GTSNPN and CDR2 is SVGIG (reference sequence). The junction had 9 bases not matched to a gene; V was cut back by 4 bases and J by 7 bases. Here the CDR3 DNA reads TGTGCCTGGATCGAGGAGGGGGCGGCTGGCTACACCTTC. Protein product: CAWIEEGAAGYTF.

The rearrangement links TRBV10-2 to TRBJ2-7; the match to TRBD2 covers 8 bases. Germline loops: CDR1 WSHSY, CDR2 SAAADI. The CDR3 covers 14 residues. V lost 5 bases to trimming and J lost 0 bases; unmatched junction nucleotides: 3. The CDR3 sequence: CASSPSGSSYEQYF. The CDR3 DNA is TGCGCCAGCAGTCCCAGCGGGAGCTCCTACGAGCAGTACTTC.

V usage is TRBV19 and J usage is TRBJ1-5; TRBD1 agrees at 8 bases. CDR3 length: 16 amino acids. Trimming took 5 bases from V and 7 from J; bases not matched to a gene: 13. Germline assignment: CDR1 LNHDA and CDR2 SQIVND (reference sequence). CDR3 coding DNA: TGTGCCAGTAGTTTTGGGGCCCAGGGGGCAACCCAGCCCCAGCATTTT. Protein sequence: CASSFGAQGATQPQHF.

The chain uses TRBV2 and TRBJ2-5; the match to TRBD2 covers 12 bases. The CDR3 consists of 15 residues. CDR1 is SNHLY and CDR2 is FYNNEI in the germline V gene. The J segment lost 4 bases and the V segment lost 7 bases, leaving 7 bases of the junction unmatched. The CDR3 DNA reads TGTGCCAGCATGTGGACTAGCGGGATGGGAGAGACCCAGTACTTC. It translates to CASMWTSGMGETQYF. Full variable domain (remainder filled in from reference TRBV2 and TRBJ2-5): EPEVTQTPSHQVTQMGQEVILRCVPISNHLYFYWYRQILGQKVEFLVSFYNNEISEKSEIFDDQFSVERPDGSNFTLKIRSTKLEDSAMYFCASMWTSGMGETQYFGPGTRLLVL.

V usage is TRBV5-5 and J usage is TRBJ2-2, with D possibly being TRBD2 (6 bases). CDR1 is SGHKS, CDR2 YYEKEE, per germline (reference sequence). Trimming took 0 bases from V and 1 from J, leaving 13 bases between them. CDR3 length equals 17 residues. The CDR3: CASSLAAAGRNTGELFF. CDR3 nucleotides: TGTGCCAGCAGCTTGGCCGCTGCGGGAAGGAACACCGGGGAGCTGTTTTTT.

The chain is built from TRBV18 and TRBJ1-3, with D possibly being TRBD1 (6 bases). CDR3 length: 14 residues. The V and J ends lost 3 bases and 0 bases respectively, with 6 bases between them. The V gene's germline CDR1 is KGHSH and CDR2 LQKENI. The CDR3 DNA follows: TGTGCCAGCTCACCGACAGGCTCTGGAAACACCATATATTTT. Its translation: CASSPTGSGNTIYF.

The gene calls are TRBV30 and TRBJ2-5, with D perhaps matching TRBD1 (6 bases). The CDR3 is 14 residues long. The V end was cut by 1 base, the J end by 7 bases, with 16 bases between. Germline V gene lookup returns CDR1 GTSNPN and CDR2 SVGIG (reference sequence). The CDR3 region has the DNA TGTGCCTGGAGTGATAGGTTGACAGGTTCGACCCAGTACTTC. The encoded protein is CAWSDRLTGSTQYF.

The gene calls are TRBV10-3 and TRBJ1-3; 11 positions match TRBD1. V was clipped by 4 bases and J by 1 base; unmatched bases: 3. Germline CDR1 is ENHRY and CDR2 is SYGVKD. The CDR3 covers 16 residues. CDR3 sequence (DNA): TGTGCCATCAGTGGGGGACAGGGGGTTTCTGGAAACACCATATATTTT. Amino acids: CAISGGQGVSGNTIYF.

The chain is built from TRBV13 and TRBJ2-7, with 7 positions matching TRBD1. Unmatched junction bases numbered 10, after V lost 3 bases and J lost 5 bases. Germline CDR1 is PRHDT and CDR2 is FYEKMQ (reference sequence). The CDR3 has 15 residues. The CDR3 is CASSFSGQASNEQYF. For the CDR3, the DNA is TGTGCCAGCAGCTTCTCCGGACAGGCGTCCAACGAGCAGTACTTC.

This rearrangement joins TRBV5-5 to TRBJ2-1; TRBD1 matches at 12 bases. Per germline, CDR1 SGHKS and CDR2 YYEKEE (reference sequence). The junction had 7 bases not matched to a gene; V was cut back by 2 bases and J by 7 bases. This CDR3 region has 16 residues. CDR3 region: CASSFGDRGRVNEQFF. DNA of the CDR3: TGTGCCAGCAGCTTTGGGGACAGGGGGCGAGTTAATGAGCAGTTCTTC.

The chain couples TRBV20-1 to TRBJ2-2; 7 bases line up with TRBD1. The CDR3 is 11 amino acids. V gave up 5 bases and J gave up 11 bases; unmatched junction bases: 5. The germline V gene encodes CDR1 DFQATT and CDR2 SNEGSKA (reference sequence). The CDR3 nucleotides are TGCAGTGCTTACGACAGGGACGAGCTGTTTTTT. Protein: CSAYDRDELFF.